The text below deals with one T cell receptor beta chain. Here immunoSEQ multiplex PCR was the method, and the copy in TCRdb shows in-frame clones only, minus some. Of hundreds of thousands of clones listed, roughly 94% are singletons. The data were obtained in a study of shared T cell receptors in the human thymus. The CDR3 spans 15 residues. Germline V CDR1 and CDR2: WNHNN, SYGVQD (reference sequence). The V segment lost 0 bases and the J segment 6 bases; nucleotides outside the gene matches: 1. Material: thymocytes. The origin of this receptor is a human donor. The V and J genes are TRBV10-1 and TRBJ2-2; 10 bases match TRBD1. This CDR3 is CASSESGTGAGELFF. Here the CDR3 DNA reads TGCGCCAGCAGTGAGTCCGGGACAGGGGCCGGGGAGCTGTTTTTT.